Following are 28 T cell receptor beta chains from one sample sequenced in a study of identical twins. TCRdb re-called the 5' RACE reads with MiXCR, one entry per CDR3 protein. The table lists around 490,000 distinct CDR3 sequences, 13% to 15% of them singletons. The sample was also reused in another study, on yellow fever vaccine responses in identical twins.

Sequencing was carried out using CD4+ T cells sorted from blood. These receptors all stem from a woman aged 18-29 years in good health.

The chain has TRBV12-3 or TRBV12-4 and TRBJ2-3; 7 nucleotides align to TRBD2. CDR3 length: 18 amino acids. Unmatched junction bases numbered 15, after V lost 5 bases and J lost 1 base. CDR3 protein: CASSPGGGSGLRTDTQYF. CDR3 nucleotides: TGTGCCAGCAGTCCTGGGGGGGGGTCAGGACTCCGCACAGATACGCAGTATTTT.

This clonotype was seen only a few times. The genes are TRBV5-5 and TRBJ2-1; D assignment may be TRBD1 or TRBD2 (5 bases each). The V gene's germline CDR1 is SGHKS and CDR2 YYEKEE (reference sequence). Trimming cost V 1 base and J 5 bases, with 13 bases left between them. The CDR3 sequence is 15 residues long. For the CDR3, the DNA is TGTGCCAGCAGCTTGTGGGGGTCCGAGAACAATGAGCAGTTCTTC. It yields the protein CASSLWGSENNEQFF.

This chain uses TRBV5-4 with TRBJ1-3; D is perhaps TRBD1 (5 bases). This CDR3 region has 16 residues. V dropped 4 bases and J dropped 0 bases, with 14 bases sitting between them. Germline V gene lookup returns CDR1 SGHNT and CDR2 YYREEE (reference sequence). The CDR3 region has the DNA TGTGCCAGCAGCACTGGGACGGGCAGCTCTGGAAACACCATATATTTT. Translation gives CASSTGTGSSGNTIYF. The full variable domain, rest sourced from reference TRBV5-4 and TRBJ1-3, is ETGVTQSPTHLIKTRGQQVTLRCSSQSGHNTVSWYQQALGQGPQFIFQYYREEENGRGNFPPRFSGLQFPNYSSELNVNALELDDSALYLCASSTGTGSSGNTIYFGEGSWLTVV.

This clonotype has only a few counts. The rearrangement joins TRBV7-9 to TRBJ2-3; 9 nucleotides match TRBD2. The CDR3 consists of 15 residues. Per germline, CDR1 SEHNR and CDR2 FQNEAQ (reference sequence). V dropped 11 bases and J dropped 2; count of bases not matched to a gene: 11. The CDR3 spells CARKCLAGNTDTQYF. CDR3 sequence (DNA): TGTGCCCGAAAGTGTCTAGCGGGGAACACAGATACGCAGTATTTT.

The chain is built from TRBV2 and TRBJ2-5, with D hard to call. CDR3 length: 12 amino acids. Germline values: CDR1 SNHLY, CDR2 FYNNEI. Trimming cost V 2 bases and J 2 bases, with 3 bases left between them. The CDR3 spells CASSEWQETQYF. Here the CDR3 DNA reads TGTGCCAGCAGTGAATGGCAAGAGACCCAGTACTTC.

This clonotype occurred a few times. The CDR3 region is CASSSDIYGYTF. DNA for the CDR3: TGCGCCAGCAGCTCAGACATATATGGCTACACCTTC. This chain links TRBV5-1 with TRBJ1-2, with no clear D. Germline CDR1 is SGHRS and CDR2 is YFSETQ. V gave up 3 bases and J gave up 5 bases, with 8 bases separating them. There are 12 residues in the CDR3.

V is TRBV20-1 and J is TRBJ2-1; 11 nucleotides line up with TRBD2. CDR1 DFQATT and CDR2 SNEGSKA come from the germline V gene (reference sequence). The CDR3 spans 14 residues. CDR3 loop: CSYGTSGLYNEQFF. The CDR3, as DNA: TGCAGCTATGGGACTAGCGGACTCTACAATGAGCAGTTCTTC.

This chain links TRBV5-1 with TRBJ2-3; 7 bases are a match to TRBD1. The CDR3 has 13 amino acids. Germline V lookup: CDR1 SGHRS, CDR2 YFSETQ. The ends lost 5 bases at V and 6 bases at J; junction bases unmatched: 6. The CDR3 here is CASSPTGSDTQYF. For the CDR3, the DNA is TGCGCCAGCAGTCCGACAGGGAGTGATACGCAGTATTTT.

The rearrangement joins TRBV3-1 to TRBJ2-7, with D possibly being TRBD1 (6 bases). Germline CDR1 LGHDT, CDR2 YNNKEL (reference sequence). Trimming took off 4 bases at V and 0 bases at J, with 16 bases between the two ends. The CDR3 is made up of 16 amino acids. CDR3 sequence (DNA): TGTGCCAGCAGCCCAACACAGACAGGAACCTCCTACGAGCAGTACTTC. Translating gives CASSPTQTGTSYEQYF.

The chain employs TRBV12-3 or TRBV12-4 and TRBJ1-4; TRBD1 might be the D (6 bases). Trimming removed 1 base from V and 8 bases from J, with 11 bases in between. The CDR3 spans 14 residues. CDR3 loop: CASSLGGRAEKLFF. In DNA form, the CDR3 reads TGTGCCAGCAGTTTAGGGGGGCGTGCGGAAAAACTGTTTTTT.

The V gene is TRBV5-1, the J gene TRBJ1-1; D uncertain. V dropped 3 bases and J dropped 1 base, with 13 bases sitting between them. CDR1 SGHRS and CDR2 YFSETQ come from the germline V gene. CDR3 size: 15 residues. DNA for the CDR3: TGCGCCAGCAGCTCCGCAGCGGGGAAGAACACTGAAGCTTTCTTT. Residues: CASSSAAGKNTEAFF.

The gene calls are TRBV29-1 and TRBJ2-2; D is uncertain. Germline assignment: CDR1 SQVTM and CDR2 ANQGSEA. V shed 3 bases and J shed 6 bases, with 20 bases lying between them. There are 16 residues in the CDR3. For the CDR3, the DNA is TGCAGCGTTGACGTTGGGTTGGGCGCCCCCGCCGGGGAGCTGTTTTTT. Protein sequence: CSVDVGLGAPAGELFF.

This clonotype was seen more than once but under ten times. The chain has TRBV20-1 and TRBJ2-7; 11 bases match TRBD1. Germline CDR1 and CDR2: DFQATT and SNEGSKA (reference sequence). The ends lost 5 bases at V and 3 bases at J; junction bases unmatched: 3. The CDR3 totals 13 residues. CDR3 nucleotide sequence: TGCAGTGCTGGACAGGGGGCCAACTACGAGCAGTACGTC. This gives the protein CSAGQGANYEQYV.

CDR3 in amino acids: CASSPQHRYNEQFF. Written as DNA, the CDR3 is TGTGCCAGCAGCCCCCAACACAGATACAATGAGCAGTTCTTC. The chain uses TRBV3-1 and TRBJ2-1; D gene uncertain. Per the germline V gene, CDR1 is LGHDT and CDR2 is YNNKEL (reference sequence). This CDR3 is 14 amino acids long. Trimming took off 4 bases at V and 4 bases at J, with 11 bases between the two ends.

The rearrangement joins TRBV5-1 to TRBJ2-1; no clear D gene. V lost 1 base to trimming and J lost 0 bases, with 8 bases between them. CDR3 length equals 15 residues. Germline V gene sequence: CDR1 SGHRS, CDR2 YFSETQ. CDR3 sequence reads: CASSLSQSSYNEQFF. CDR3 coding DNA: TGCGCCAGCAGCTTGTCACAGAGCTCCTACAATGAGCAGTTCTTC. Full variable domain (remainder filled in from reference TRBV5-1 and TRBJ2-1): KAGVTQTPRYLIKTRGQQVTLSCSPISGHRSVSWYQQTPGQGLQFLFEYFSETQRNKGNFPGRFSGRQFSNSRSEMNVSTLELGDSALYLCASSLSQSSYNEQFFGPGTRLTVL.

The chain recombines TRBV21-1 with TRBJ2-1; the table names TRBD1, a call not compared with the DNA. TRBV21-1 is shown as a pseudogene. CDR3 length equals 11 residues. Here the CDR3 DNA reads TGTGCCAGCATCCGGGGGAATGAGCAGTTCTTC. Amino acids: CASIRGNEQFF.

This rearrangement joins TRBV29-1 to TRBJ1-1; D is uncertain. Trimming removed 3 bases from V and 0 bases from J, with 8 bases in between. Germline assignment: CDR1 SQVTM and CDR2 ANQGSEA. This CDR3 is built from 13 residues. The CDR3 region is CSVDGSLNTEAFF. The CDR3 DNA is TGCAGCGTTGACGGTTCCCTGAACACTGAAGCTTTCTTT.

The DNA for the CDR3 is TGCGCCAGCAGCCAAGAAGGCAGACCAAATGAAAAACTGTTTTTT. Its protein is CASSQEGRPNEKLFF. J is TRBJ1-4 and V is TRBV4-1; D uncertain. This CDR3 has 15 residues. Per germline, CDR1 MGHRA and CDR2 YSYEKL. V lost 0 bases and J lost 5, with 10 bases in between.

This clonotype was observed a handful of times. The chain is built from TRBV20-1 and TRBJ1-5; D remains unclear. V was pared by 3 bases and J by 4 bases, with 13 bases between. This CDR3 region has 14 residues. CDR1 is DFQATT and CDR2 is SNEGSKA in the germline V gene (reference sequence). The CDR3 here is CSASRGTVNQPQHF. The CDR3 nucleotides are TGCAGTGCTAGTAGAGGTACAGTTAATCAGCCCCAGCATTTT.

The CDR3 bases are TGTGCCAGTAGTATCGACAGTATCAATCAGCCCCAGCATTTT. Its translation: CASSIDSINQPQHF. The rearrangement uses TRBV19 and TRBJ1-5; a weak D match, TRBD1 (5 bases). V lost 3 bases and J 3 bases, leaving 9 bases between the germline ends. Germline assignment: CDR1 LNHDA and CDR2 SQIVND (reference sequence). The CDR3 has 14 amino acids.

This clonotype was observed a few times. V and J are TRBV6-5 and TRBJ2-7; the D gene is possibly TRBD2 (6 bases). The V and J ends lost 6 bases and 6 bases respectively, with 12 bases between them. The CDR3 totals 12 residues. Germline lookup yields CDR1 MNHEY and CDR2 SVGAGI. This CDR3 is CASSSVGGEQYF. As DNA, the CDR3 is TGTGCCAGCAGCTCCGTGGGGGGCGAGCAGTACTTC.

This clonotype turned up a few times. The rearrangement joins TRBV6-4 to TRBJ2-1; D tentatively reads TRBD1 or TRBD2 (5 bases each). In germline, CDR1 is MRHNA, CDR2 SNTAGT. CDR3 length: 16 amino acids. Trimming took off 3 bases at V and 0 bases at J, with 12 bases between the two ends. The CDR3 protein is CASSERWGNSYNEQFF. The CDR3 nucleotides are TGTGCCAGCAGTGAACGGTGGGGGAACTCCTACAATGAGCAGTTCTTC.

The rearrangement links TRBV20-1 to TRBJ2-3; no clear D gene. Per the germline V gene, CDR1 is DFQATT and CDR2 is SNEGSKA (reference sequence). V was cut by 3 bases and J by 0 bases, with 4 bases left in between. The CDR3 loop spans 12 amino acids. CDR3 sequence: CSASVSTDTQYF. The CDR3 nucleotides are TGCAGTGCTAGCGTTAGCACAGATACGCAGTATTTT.

This clonotype was recorded a few times. The chain carries TRBV4-1 and TRBJ1-5, with 8 positions matching TRBD1. Germline V gene data show CDR1 as MGHRA and CDR2 as YSYEKL. The CDR3 length is 15 residues. J gave up 9 bases and V 1 base, and 8 bases lay outside the gene matches. CDR3 sequence: CASSQVGQAPRPQHF. Written as DNA, the CDR3 is TGCGCCAGCAGCCAAGTGGGACAGGCGCCAAGGCCCCAGCATTTT.

This clonotype came up once. V usage is TRBV28 and J usage is TRBJ2-6, with a tentative D call TRBD2 (6 bases). The CDR3 loop spans 14 amino acids. V lost 7 bases to trimming and J lost 1 base, with 8 bases between them. From germline, CDR1 is MDHEN and CDR2 SYDVKM. CDR3 residues: CASTGRSGANVLTF. The CDR3, as DNA: TGTGCCAGCACAGGGAGGTCTGGGGCCAACGTCCTGACTTTC.

This clonotype was seen at least ten times. This chain joins TRBV28 and TRBJ1-2; 7 bases are shared with TRBD1. CDR3 length equals 14 residues. Germline loops: CDR1 MDHEN, CDR2 SYDVKM. V shed 8 bases, J shed 4 bases, and the junction held 10 bases outside the gene matches. The CDR3 DNA sequence: TGTGCCAGCGGCATATCGGGACAGATCTATGGCTACACCTTC. Protein sequence: CASGISGQIYGYTF.

CDR3 sequence (DNA): TGCGCCACCTCCAGAGGGACACACTACAATGAGCAGTTCTTC. Protein: CATSRGTHYNEQFF. The chain combines TRBV5-1 with TRBJ2-1; possibly TRBD1 for D (6 bases). Germline assignment: CDR1 SGHRS and CDR2 YFSETQ. V lost 9 bases and J 3 bases, leaving 16 bases between the germline ends. This CDR3 spans 14 amino acids.

This clonotype was detected only a few times. The chain is built from TRBV10-3 and TRBJ2-7; 9 nucleotides align to TRBD1. The V gene end was trimmed by 4 bases and the J gene end by 0 bases; junction bases not matched to a gene: 7. The CDR3 contains 16 residues. The germline V gene encodes CDR1 ENHRY and CDR2 SYGVKD. The CDR3 reads CAISGPGTGSSYEQYF. The DNA for the CDR3 is TGTGCCATCAGTGGGCCTGGGACAGGGAGCTCCTACGAGCAGTACTTC.